Listed here are 12 T cell receptor beta chains from one sample, sequenced in a study of metastatic and nonmetastatic thyroid tumors. TCRdb re-analyzed the PCR reads using MiXCR. The sample shows some 6,900 clones, roughly 29% of them seen only once. Every patient was untreated before thyroid surgery. The sequenced material came from tumor tissue. The receptors originated from a female donor with papillary thyroid cancer or a benign thyroid nodule (not recorded which). Some clones in this sample may be carry-over from other donors' samples.

This clone was picked up many times. The rearrangement links TRBV7-2 to TRBJ1-2; 12 nucleotides align to TRBD1. The ends lost 5 bases at V and 4 bases at J; junction bases unmatched: 11. Germline CDR1 and CDR2: SGHTA and FQGNSA. The CDR3 loop spans 17 amino acids. CDR3 sequence reads: CASSLSTGTGGGYGYTF. The CDR3, as DNA: TGTGCCAGCAGCCTATCGACCGGGACAGGGGGCGGCTATGGCTACACCTTC.

The chain has TRBV28 and TRBJ2-1, with D possibly TRBD1 on 5 matching bases. Germline values: CDR1 MDHEN, CDR2 SYDVKM. The germline V and J ends were trimmed by 2 bases and 3 bases, with 14 bases remaining between them. The CDR3 length is 16 residues. Written as DNA, the CDR3 is TGTGCCAGCAGTTTAGGTAGGGGCGGAGTCTACAATGAGCAGTTCTTC. Amino acid sequence: CASSLGRGGVYNEQFF.

CDR3 nucleotides: TGTGCCAGCAGCCGGGTTGGAAACACCGGGGAGCTGTTTTTT. Translating it yields CASSRVGNTGELFF. The chain combines TRBV5-8 with TRBJ2-2; D not resolved. Deletions cut 4 bases from V and 2 bases from J, with 9 bases between. Germline V gene lookup returns CDR1 SGHTS and CDR2 YDEGEE. This CDR3 spans 14 amino acids.

This chain uses TRBV11-2 with TRBJ2-1, with D uncertain. V was clipped by 5 bases and J by 0 bases, with 14 bases between them. This CDR3 is 16 amino acids long. The V gene's germline CDR1 is SGHAT and CDR2 FQNNGV. CDR3 bases: TGTGCCAGCAGCGCACGACTCGGCGGCTCCTACAATGAGCAGTTCTTC. Translating it yields CASSARLGGSYNEQFF.

Ten or more counts support this clone. This chain links TRBV5-1 with TRBJ2-5; tentative D call: TRBD1 (6 bases). Trimming pared 2 bases from V and 5 bases from J, leaving 13 bases between. Germline assignment: CDR1 SGHRS and CDR2 YFSETQ. There are 14 residues in the CDR3. This CDR3 is CASSLLQGTETQYF. The CDR3 nucleotides read TGCGCCAGCAGCTTATTACAGGGTACGGAGACCCAGTACTTC.

This clone was seen only a few times. The V and J genes are TRBV27 and TRBJ2-7; 8 bases align to TRBD2. Trimming removed 2 bases from V and 7 bases from J; junction bases left unmatched: 10. CDR1 and CDR2 from the germline V gene are MNHEY and SMNVEV (reference sequence). The CDR3 runs 15 residues. In DNA, the CDR3 is TGTGCCAGCAGTTTACGTAGCGGGGACTCCTGGGAGCAGTACTTC. Translation: CASSLRSGDSWEQYF.

This clone is medium-sized. The same CDR3 is also encoded by other DNA sequences in this sample. This chain uses TRBV20-1 with TRBJ1-5; D not certain. The germline V gene encodes CDR1 DFQATT and CDR2 SNEGSKA (reference sequence). CDR3 length: 17 residues. V lost 8 bases and J lost 0, with 23 bases in between. CDR3: CSPISYPLDRSNQPQHF. The CDR3 DNA sequence: TGCAGTCCGATCTCATACCCGTTGGACCGTAGCAATCAGCCCCAGCATTTT.

The CDR3 region has the DNA TGTGCCAGCAGTGGCAGAGGGTCCCCCTCCTACAATGAGCAGTTCTTC. It translates to CASSGRGSPSYNEQFF. The V gene is TRBV27, the J gene TRBJ2-1; maybe TRBD2 (5 bases). The CDR3 is 16 residues long. The V gene's germline CDR1 is MNHEY and CDR2 SMNVEV (reference sequence). The V gene lost 5 bases and the J gene lost 0 bases, with 14 bases spanning the gap.

The CDR3 spells CASSLYGQGINEQYF. CDR3 bases: TGCGCCAGCAGCCTATACGGACAGGGGATTAACGAGCAGTACTTC. This chain connects TRBV4-1 to TRBJ2-7; 9 bases match TRBD1. Germline V lookup: CDR1 MGHRA, CDR2 YSYEKL. The junction had 9 bases not matched to a gene; V was cut back by 4 bases and J by 5 bases. The CDR3 is made up of 15 amino acids.

This clone was picked up a small number of times. J is TRBJ2-3 and V is TRBV2; the D is unclear. Germline V gene data show CDR1 as SNHLY and CDR2 as FYNNEI. This CDR3 is built from 15 residues. V dropped 1 base and J dropped 5 bases, with 13 bases sitting between them. CDR3 loop: CASSEGPPGVDTQYF. The CDR3 region has the DNA TGTGCCAGCAGTGAAGGCCCCCCCGGTGTAGATACGCAGTATTTT.

This clone is termed medium-sized. This chain connects TRBV2 to TRBJ2-1; 8 bases line up with TRBD2. Germline V lookup: CDR1 SNHLY, CDR2 FYNNEI. V was pared by 6 bases and J by 2 bases, with 6 bases of the junction left unmatched. The CDR3 covers 15 residues. This CDR3 reads CASRSGLGAYNEQFF. The CDR3 DNA reads TGTGCCAGCAGATCGGGACTAGGTGCCTACAATGAGCAGTTCTTC. Complete variable domain (other parts from reference TRBV2 and TRBJ2-1): EPEVTQTPSHQVTQMGQEVILRCVPISNHLYFYWYRQILGQKVEFLVSFYNNEISEKSEIFDDQFSVERPDGSNFTLKIRSTKLEDSAMYFCASRSGLGAYNEQFFGPGTRLTVL.

This clone was picked up a small number of times. The chain combines TRBV3-1 with TRBJ2-5, with 7 bases aligning to TRBD2. CDR3 length equals 13 residues. The junction had 4 bases not matched to a gene; V was cut back by 4 bases and J by 5 bases. Per the germline V gene, CDR1 is LGHDT and CDR2 is YNNKEL (reference sequence). The CDR3 sequence: CASSRTSWETQYF. CDR3 nucleotides: TGTGCCAGCAGCCGGACTAGTTGGGAGACCCAGTACTTC.